This TCR beta chain comes out of a study of OX40 agonist ivuxolimab in advanced cancers. Regarding the complete study: Ivuxolimab was an agonistic, fully human IgG2 monoclonal antibody directed against OX40 (CD134), a costimulatory receptor. Patients were allowed to have had prior anti-PD-1, anti-PD-L1 or anti-CTLA-4 therapy, and 40% of the dose-escalation patients had been treated with checkpoint inhibitors. Intravenous ivuxolimab was administered to patients every 2 weeks at six dose levels: 0.01, 0.1, 0.3, 1.5, 3 and 10 mg/kg. The purpose of peripheral TCRbeta sequencing was to test whether ivuxolimab changed TCR sequence diversity and led to clonal T-cell expansion. Of the 50 or so patients in dose escalation, 19 had hepatocellular carcinoma, roughly 15 had melanoma, 9 had renal cell carcinoma and 9 had head and neck cancer. The dose-escalation cohort was roughly 87% male with a mean age of about 60 years, ranging from roughly 20 to 80. Three dose-escalation patients achieved partial responses, one with hepatocellular carcinoma and two with cutaneous melanoma. The paper reports the monotherapy dose-escalation portion (N ≈ 50 patients) of the phase I ivuxolimab trial. The paper as a whole reports these results and caveats: Which antigens the clonally expanded peripheral T cells were specific for was not determined. After ivuxolimab, CD8+ T cells had more expanded clones than CD4+ T cells on average. Low levels of normalized T-cell clonal expansion were also shown by some nonresponding patients. In partial responders in the 0.1-3.0 mg/kg groups, normalized peripheral clonal expansion was found to be among the lowest, especially among CD8+ T cells. At doses of 0.1 to 3.0 mg/kg, clonal expansion of both CD4+ and CD8+ blood T cells was observed from baseline to week 6.

Genomic DNA was extracted from sorted cells for sequencing of the TCRbeta CDR3 region. The immunoSEQ Assay was used for sequencing of TCRbeta CDR3 regions. Sourced from immuneACCESS, this table was stored by TCRdb with only in-frame sequences that have V and J called. A share of the clones is absent; for the studies checked, an unresolved V gene accounts for under half, and the remainder has no known explanation. The sample profile shows 55,000 to 75,000 clones; around 83% of them were found once. Around 5% of the sample rests with the top ten. Points on this clone: Its antigen is unknown. Base-call qualities are not available, and no considerably larger clone is one nucleotide away.

The CDR3 runs 16 residues from the cysteine to the phenylalanine. Of all the DNA, just the CDR3 is kept, 48 bases in frame from base 1. V and J lose 0 bases and 5 bases, and a span of 16 bases separates them. The germline V gene encodes CDR1 LNHDA and CDR2 SQIVND (reference sequence). Patients with a history of autoimmune disease or receiving systemic immunosuppression were excluded from the trial. Peripheral blood for TCR sequencing was collected from all dose cohorts at baseline, on cycle 4 day 1, and on cycle 7 day 1. The samples were drawn from a first-in-human, open-label, multicenter phase I dose-escalation trial of ivuxolimab. Adults with locally advanced or metastatic melanoma, renal cell, hepatocellular, or head and neck squamous cell carcinoma were enrolled in the trial. CD4+ and CD8+ T cells were sorted separately from peripheral blood before TCR sequencing.

This receptor chain uses TRBV19 and TRBJ2-5; D gene: possibly TRBD2, on 6 matching bases. This sequence originates from an adult with an advanced solid tumor such as melanoma, head and neck, liver or kidney cancer. The sample here was CD4+ or CD8+ T cells sorted from blood, taken in a trial of the OX40 agonist ivuxolimab. For the CDR3, the sequence is CASSIDGGRRGETQYF. The sequenced DNA is TGTGCCAGTAGTATAGACGGCGGACGGAGGGGCGAGACCCAGTACTTC.